This TCR beta chain emerged from a study of T cell responses to AZD1222 COVID-19 vaccine. Study observations and caveats: With dominance at 160-218 and 743-854, vaccine-associated CD4 TCRs spanned spike.

Germline trimming cut 3 bases from V and 3 bases from J; bases unmatched to any gene: 4. Germline values: CDR1 MNHNS, CDR2 SASEGT. The CDR3 has 15 residues. Notes on this clone: Its antigen is unidentified.

The method was immunoSEQ multiplex PCR; TCRdb's version includes in-frame clones alone and lacks a portion of them. The sample gives around 78,000 clones, over 75% of which show up once; over 3% is in the top ten. V and J are TRBV6-1 and TRBJ1-2, with TRBD1 identical over 10 bases. The sample was peripheral blood, taken 28 days after the second AZD1222 dose. This TCR was recovered from an adult who received the AZD1222 COVID-19 vaccine. The CDR3 here is CASSDPGTGDYGYTF. The CDR3, as DNA: TGTGCCAGCAGTGACCCCGGGACAGGGGACTATGGCTACACCTTC.